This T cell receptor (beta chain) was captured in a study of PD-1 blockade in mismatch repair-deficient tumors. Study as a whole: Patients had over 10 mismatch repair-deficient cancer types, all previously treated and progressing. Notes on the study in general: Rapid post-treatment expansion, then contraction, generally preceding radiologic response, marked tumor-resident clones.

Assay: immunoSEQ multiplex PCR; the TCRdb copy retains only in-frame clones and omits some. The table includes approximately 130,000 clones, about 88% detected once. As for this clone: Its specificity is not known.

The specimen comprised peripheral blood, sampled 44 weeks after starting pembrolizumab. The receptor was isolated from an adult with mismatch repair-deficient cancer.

In DNA, the CDR3 is TGTGCCAGCAGCTTAACTAGTAGCTCCTACAATGAGCAGTTCTTC. Protein sequence: CASSLTSSSYNEQFF. The gene calls are TRBV27 and TRBJ2-1; tentatively, D is TRBD2 (5 bases). From germline, CDR1 is MNHEY and CDR2 SMNVEV (reference sequence). V was clipped by 6 bases and J by 0 bases, with 12 bases between them. The CDR3 spans 15 residues.